This T cell receptor (beta chain) was recovered during a study of cytomegalovirus exposure and HLA in healthy donors. V was trimmed by 7 bases and J by 2 bases, leaving 14 bases between them. The germline CDR1 and CDR2 sequences are SQVTM and ANQGSEA. This CDR3 region has 13 residues. In the PCR, 60 Vbeta and 13 Jbeta primers were used. Clones were read by immunoSEQ multiplex PCR, and TCRdb kept only the in-frame ones, dropping some. This table has approximately 110,000 clones, about 79% appearing once. Study-level findings and limits: A later analysis showed TCR association rates differing by HLA locus, peaking at DRB1 and lowest at HLA-C. A later analysis found most CMV-associated TCR beta chains apparently HLA-restricted.

A word on this clone: Its specificity is unknown.

V and J are TRBV29-1 and TRBJ1-2; D might be TRBD1 (6 bases). This clonotype was obtained from a man in his forties or fifties in good health and CMV-seropositive. The sequencing sample was made of PBMCs. The CDR3 reads CSATPGTNYGYTF. The CDR3 bases are TGCAGCGCAACCCCCGGGACAAACTATGGCTACACCTTC.